One and the same sample provided the 20 T cell receptor beta chains below, sequenced in a study of Ad26.COV2.S vaccination and SARS-CoV-2 variants. The protocol was immunoSEQ multiplex PCR, while the TCRdb copy is restricted to in-frame clones and leaves out a portion. This table has hundreds of thousands of clones, about nine tenths appearing once. Treatment meaning: about 20 received Ad26.COV2.S at low or high dose, single or two shots; roughly 5 received placebo; per-sample allocation not given. Sampling was done on day 63 after the first vaccine or placebo injection. Here the sequenced sample was peripheral blood, taken in a trial of Ad26.COV2.S vaccine versus placebo. The receptors were gathered from a person aged 18 to 59 who received the Ad26.COV2.S COVID-19 vaccine or a placebo.

The chain combines TRBV28 with TRBJ2-1; D ambiguous. CDR3 length: 15 residues. Germline-derived CDR1 and CDR2 are MDHEN and SYDVKM. Trimming shortened V by 7 bases and J by 8 bases, and 21 bases separated the two germline ends. The CDR3 here is CASTWIYEKRYEQFF. CDR3 coding DNA: TGTGCCAGCACCTGGATTTACGAAAAACGGTATGAGCAGTTCTTC.

V is TRBV7-2 and J is TRBJ2-6, with 8 positions matching TRBD1. V trimming: 6 bases; J trimming: 9 bases; junction bases outside the gene matches: 10. In germline, CDR1 is SGHTA, CDR2 FQGNSA. This CDR3 is built from 15 residues. CDR3 loop: CASRVARDRGNVLTF. CDR3 DNA: TGTGCCAGCAGAGTCGCCCGCGACAGGGGCAACGTCCTGACTTTC.

As DNA, the CDR3 is TGTGCCAGCAGCGCTCCGGACAGGGCTGACGAGCAGTACTTC. It is translated as CASSAPDRADEQYF. The rearrangement uses TRBV11-3 and TRBJ2-7; TRBD1 agrees at 8 bases. Trimming took 5 bases from V and 5 from J; bases not matched to a gene: 8. Germline loops: CDR1 SGHNT, CDR2 YENEEA. The CDR3 covers 14 residues.

This clone was observed a handful of times. The V gene is TRBV2, the J gene TRBJ1-3; D gene ambiguous. CDR3 length: 16 residues. Trimming removed 6 bases at V and 0 bases at J, with 15 bases between. CDR1 and CDR2 (germline): SNHLY, FYNNEI. The CDR3 DNA reads as TGTGCCAGCAGGCAGCCGGAGGCCACCTCTGGAAACACCATATATTTT. As protein: CASRQPEATSGNTIYF.

This chain connects TRBV19 to TRBJ1-1; TRBD1 is a possible D gene (5 bases). V dropped 7 bases and J dropped 4 bases, with 10 bases sitting between them. Per the germline V gene, CDR1 is LNHDA and CDR2 is SQIVND (reference sequence). The CDR3 contains 12 residues. CDR3 sequence: CASNQGITEAFF. The DNA of the CDR3 is TGTGCCAGTAACCAGGGAATCACTGAAGCTTTCTTT.

The J gene is TRBJ2-5, the V gene TRBV12-3 or TRBV12-4; D uncertain. The CDR3 totals 13 residues. V lost 4 bases, J lost 4 bases, and 10 bases lay in between. The CDR3 spells CASSSLTLETQYF. DNA for the CDR3: TGTGCCAGCAGTTCCCTTACGCTAGAGACCCAGTACTTC.

CDR3 nucleotides: TGTGCCAGTAGTCGGTCGGGGGACTCTGGAAACACCATATATTTT. The encoded protein is CASSRSGDSGNTIYF. The chain uses TRBV19 and TRBJ1-3; possibly TRBD1 for D (5 bases). Germline CDR1 LNHDA, CDR2 SQIVND (reference sequence). Deletions cut 5 bases from V and 0 bases from J, with 11 bases between. The CDR3 consists of 15 residues. The full variable domain, in which reference TRBV19 and TRBJ1-3 provide the parts outside the CDR3, is DGGITQSPKYLFRKEGQNVTLSCEQNLNHDAMYWYRQDPGQGLRLIYYSQIVNDFQKGDIAEGYSVSREKKESFPLTVTSAQKNPTAFYLCASSRSGDSGNTIYFGEGSWLTVV.

V is TRBV7-6 and J is TRBJ1-1; perhaps TRBD1 as D (6 bases). V was shortened by 5 bases and J by 4 bases, with 11 bases between the two germline ends. The germline V gene encodes CDR1 SGHVS and CDR2 FNYEAQ. The CDR3 is 13 amino acids. CDR3 in amino acids: CASSETGSTEAFF. CDR3 DNA sequence: TGTGCCAGCAGCGAGACAGGCTCCACTGAAGCTTTCTTT.

This chain uses TRBV20-1 with TRBJ2-7, with TRBD2 as a possible D gene (6 bases). The CDR3 is 12 residues long. Germline V lookup: CDR1 DFQATT, CDR2 SNEGSKA (reference sequence). The ends were cut back, 3 bases at V and 5 bases at J, with 11 bases in the middle. This CDR3 reads CSASRDLNEQYF. CDR3 in DNA: TGCAGTGCTAGTAGGGACTTGAACGAGCAGTACTTC.

This chain uses TRBV6-6 with TRBJ1-4; TRBD1 matches 12 bases. V shed 6 bases and J 14 bases; nucleotides not matched to a gene: 13. This CDR3 has 15 residues. Looked up from germline, CDR1 is MNHNY and CDR2 is SVGAGI (reference sequence). The CDR3 is CASSEPGQGAPWLFF. CDR3 DNA: TGTGCCAGCAGCGAACCGGGACAGGGGGCCCCGTGGCTGTTTTTT.

The CDR3 nucleotides read TGTGCCAGCAGTTACTCGGCGCGAGGCACCGGGGAGCTGTTTTTT. Translated: CASSYSARGTGELFF. J is TRBJ2-2 and V is TRBV6-2 or TRBV6-3; D not resolved. The CDR3 is 15 residues long. V dropped 0 bases and J dropped 4 bases, with 9 bases sitting between them. Germline V CDR1 and CDR2: MNHEY, SVGEGT.

This chain connects TRBV9 to TRBJ2-5; the D gene is possibly TRBD1 (6 bases). V was trimmed by 1 base and J by 5 bases, leaving 12 bases between them. This CDR3 spans 14 amino acids. Germline CDR1 reads SGDLS; CDR2 reads YYNGEE. The CDR3 nucleotides read TGTGCCAGCAGCGTACAGTCAGGGGAGGAGACCCAGTACTTC. Residues: CASSVQSGEETQYF.

V gene TRBV11-2 combines with J gene TRBJ1-5; D uncertain. Germline loops: CDR1 SGHAT, CDR2 FQNNGV. With 0 bases removed from V and 3 bases from J, the gap between germline ends came to 9 bases. The CDR3 is 15 amino acids. The CDR3 is CASSLDFGFNQPQHF. CDR3 nucleotide sequence: TGTGCCAGCAGCTTAGATTTCGGTTTCAATCAGCCCCAGCATTTT.

The rearrangement uses TRBV27 and TRBJ1-2, with 7 bases identical to TRBD1. V dropped 0 bases and J dropped 4; count of bases not matched to a gene: 11. The germline CDR1 and CDR2 sequences are MNHEY and SMNVEV (reference sequence). There are 17 residues in the CDR3. This chain's CDR3 is CASSLSPGQAITYGYTF. The CDR3 bases are TGTGCCAGCAGTTTATCCCCCGGACAGGCGATTACCTATGGCTACACCTTC.

This rearrangement joins TRBV5-6 to TRBJ1-2; perhaps TRBD1 as D (5 bases). CDR1 SGHDT and CDR2 YYEEEE come from the germline V gene. CDR3 length: 13 amino acids. The V end lost 1 base, the J end lost 3 bases, and 7 bases lay between the germline ends. The CDR3 region has the DNA TGTGCCAGCAGCTTGAAAGGGGACTATGGCTACACCTTC. Translation gives CASSLKGDYGYTF.

The rearrangement joins TRBV18 to TRBJ1-5; a possible D gene is TRBD1 (5 bases). There are 15 residues in the CDR3. Germline V gene data show CDR1 as KGHSH and CDR2 as LQKENI. Trimming pared 1 base from V and 1 base from J, leaving 8 bases between. Here the CDR3 reads CASSPQGASNQPQHF. In DNA, the CDR3 is TGTGCCAGCTCACCACAAGGGGCAAGCAATCAGCCCCAGCATTTT.

The rearrangement links TRBV18 to TRBJ1-5; D is uncertain. The V gene lost 3 bases and the J gene lost 6 bases, with 9 bases spanning the gap. Germline values: CDR1 KGHSH, CDR2 LQKENI. CDR3 length equals 13 residues. CDR3 in DNA: TGTGCCAGCTCACCTTCGTGGGGTCAGCCCCAGCATTTT. It yields the protein CASSPSWGQPQHF.

In its sample, this clone was seen once. The V and J genes are TRBV5-8 and TRBJ1-4; tentatively, D is TRBD1 (5 bases). CDR1 and CDR2 from the germline V gene are SGHTS and YDEGEE. This CDR3 has 16 residues. Trimming shortened V by 2 bases and J by 5 bases, and 16 bases separated the two germline ends. CDR3 amino acids: CASSFLEQAKNEKLFF. The CDR3 DNA sequence: TGTGCCAGCAGCTTTCTCGAACAGGCGAAGAATGAAAAACTGTTTTTT.

This chain links TRBV1 with TRBJ2-3; the DNA was not compared with TRBD2, the D call given in the table. TRBV1 represents a pseudogene. This CDR3 comprises 16 residues. In nucleotides, the CDR3 is TGCACCAGCAGCCAAGGGTTGGGGACTAGCAGCCAGGAGCAGTATTTT. Its translation is CTSSQGLGTSSQEQYF.

This chain links TRBV23-1 with TRBJ2-3; 10 positions agree with TRBD2. TRBV23-1 is known as an ORF, though its function is uncertain. This CDR3 has 17 residues. V shed 7 bases, J shed 2 bases, and the junction held 12 bases outside the gene matches. The CDR3 DNA reads TGCGCCAGCACTCTTCTAGGACTAGCGGAATTCACAGATACGCAGTATTTT. It translates to CASTLLGLAEFTDTQYF.